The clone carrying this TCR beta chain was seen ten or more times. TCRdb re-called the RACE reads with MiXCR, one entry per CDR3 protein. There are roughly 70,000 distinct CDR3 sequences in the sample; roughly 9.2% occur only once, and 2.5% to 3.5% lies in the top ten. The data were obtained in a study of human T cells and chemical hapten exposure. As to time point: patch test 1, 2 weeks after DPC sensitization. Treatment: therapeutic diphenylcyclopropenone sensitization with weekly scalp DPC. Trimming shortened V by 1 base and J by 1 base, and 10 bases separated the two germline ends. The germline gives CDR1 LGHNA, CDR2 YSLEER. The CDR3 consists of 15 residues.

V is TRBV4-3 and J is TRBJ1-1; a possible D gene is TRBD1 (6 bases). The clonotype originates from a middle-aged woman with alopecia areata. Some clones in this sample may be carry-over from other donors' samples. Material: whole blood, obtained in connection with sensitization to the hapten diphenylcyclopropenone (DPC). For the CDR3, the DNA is TGCGCCAGCAGCCAAGGCGGGGGCGGGAACACTGAAGCTTTCTTT. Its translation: CASSQGGGGNTEAFF.